Listed below are T cell receptor beta chains from one sample, sequenced in a study of blood T cell repertoires in COVID-19. TCRdb's table, derived via immunoSEQ multiplex PCR, lists solely in-frame clones and lacks some. Of about 63,000 clones listed, 70% to 90% are singletons. The sequencing input was PBMCs or T cells enriched from blood (not recorded which). These receptors originate from a woman between 40 and 50 years old with acute COVID-19. The conserved cysteine and the conserved F or W are not part of the CDR3 here. A D gene is named only where the DNA matches it firmly.

V gene | D gene | CDR3 protein
TRBV5-4 | TRBD1 | ASKSAGPGGEQY
TRBV7-6 | TRBD2 | ASSPRTSGDPNTGELF
TRBV6-5 | TRBD2 | ASRLAGGPIGELF
TRBV18 | - | ASSPPEATGELF
TRBV6-4 | - | ASSDGQGGKNEQF
TRBV18 | TRBD1 | ASSPTGTGGNGYT
TRBV5-4 | - | ASSLPLGGANTEAF
TRBV20-1 | - | SAENNEQF
TRBV27 | - | ASSYKKSNQPQH
TRBV7-8 | - | ASSFPGQSNTEAF
TRBV12-5 | - | ASGPPTGNTEAF